Below are 3 T cell receptor beta chains sequenced from a single sample in a study of cytomegalovirus exposure and HLA in healthy donors. TCRdb's copy holds only in-frame clones and misses some; the assay was immunoSEQ multiplex PCR. This sample has 100,000 to 150,000 clones, with roughly 87% found just once. Sequencing was carried out using PBMCs. These receptors came from a woman between 18 and 29 years old in good health and CMV-seronegative.

J is TRBJ1-3 and V is TRBV7-6; D unresolved. Germline V lookup: CDR1 SGHVS, CDR2 FNYEAQ. The CDR3 contains 19 residues. Trimming stripped 5 bases from V and 0 bases from J, with 23 bases between. The CDR3 bases are TGTGCCAGCAGCGTCCGGGATAACCCCGGGCCGCTCTCTGGAAACACCATATATTTT. Translation gives CASSVRDNPGPLSGNTIYF.

The genes are TRBV15 and TRBJ2-7, with a possible D match to TRBD1 (6 bases). This CDR3 contains 15 residues. Germline loops: CDR1 LNHNV, CDR2 YYDKDF (reference sequence). V was trimmed by 1 base and J by 4 bases, leaving 14 bases between them. The CDR3, as DNA: TGTGCCACCAGCAGAGGAACAGGGCTTCTATACGAGCAGTACTTC. This codes for CATSRGTGLLYEQYF.

The V and J genes are TRBV6-6 and TRBJ2-3; D might be TRBD2 (5 bases). This CDR3 is 14 amino acids long. V was clipped by 2 bases and J by 0 bases, with 6 bases between them. The V gene's germline CDR1 is MNHNY and CDR2 SVGAGI (reference sequence). Here the CDR3 reads CASSYTGSTDTQYF. CDR3 DNA: TGTGCCAGCAGTTACACGGGGAGCACAGATACGCAGTATTTT.